One and the same sample provided the 20 T cell receptor beta chains below, sequenced in a study of T cell responses to AZD1222 COVID-19 vaccine. The assay was immunoSEQ multiplex PCR, and TCRdb's table has in-frame clones only and misses some. This sample has 70,000 to 100,000 clones, with roughly 88% found just once. The starting material was peripheral blood, obtained 28 days after the second AZD1222 dose. These receptors all stem from an adult who received the AZD1222 COVID-19 vaccine.

The V and J genes are TRBV5-6 and TRBJ2-1; 7 nucleotides agree with TRBD2. Germline-derived CDR1 and CDR2 are SGHDT and YYEEEE. V was clipped by 2 bases and J by 7 bases; unmatched bases: 9. The CDR3 consists of 15 residues. CDR3 sequence: CASSFGVGAGNEQFF. CDR3 DNA: TGTGCCAGCAGCTTTGGTGTTGGAGCGGGAAATGAGCAGTTCTTC.

The chain couples TRBV28 to TRBJ1-1; tentatively, D is TRBD1 (5 bases). The CDR3 covers 14 residues. Germline CDR1 is MDHEN and CDR2 is SYDVKM. Trimming shortened V by 7 bases and J by 0 bases, and 12 bases separated the two germline ends. CDR3 loop: CASKGGGLNTEAFF. The CDR3 DNA follows: TGTGCCAGCAAGGGTGGGGGATTGAACACTGAAGCTTTCTTT. The variable domain in full, completed from reference TRBV28 and TRBJ1-1, reads DVKVTQSSRYLVKRTGEKVFLECVQDMDHENMFWYRQDPGLGLRLIYFSYDVKMKEKGDIPEGYSVSREKKERFSLILESASTNQTSMYLCASKGGGLNTEAFFGQGTRLTVV.

The rearrangement links TRBV9 to TRBJ1-4; D perhaps matches TRBD1 (6 bases). The ends were cut back, 3 bases at V and 3 bases at J, with 12 bases in the middle. Germline V gene sequence: CDR1 SGDLS, CDR2 YYNGEE. CDR3 length: 15 amino acids. The CDR3 region has the DNA TGTGCCAGCAGCGGGGGACGGACAGCTAATGAAAAACTGTTTTTT. Its translation is CASSGGRTANEKLFF.

The J gene is TRBJ1-2, the V gene TRBV28; 9 bases agree with TRBD1. The CDR3 covers 15 residues. V shed 4 bases, J shed 2 bases, and the junction held 5 bases outside the gene matches. Germline V lookup: CDR1 MDHEN, CDR2 SYDVKM. CDR3 sequence: CASSSTGGANYGYTF. Here the CDR3 DNA reads TGTGCCAGCAGTTCAACAGGGGGCGCGAACTATGGCTACACCTTC.

A single count supports this clone. The J gene is TRBJ1-1, the V gene TRBV2; no definite D call. The ends were cut back, 2 bases at V and 3 bases at J, with 7 bases in the middle. The CDR3 is 13 amino acids. Germline V gene lookup returns CDR1 SNHLY and CDR2 FYNNEI. CDR3 coding DNA: TGTGCCAGCAGTGAACAAGGATACACTGAAGCTTTCTTT. It is translated as CASSEQGYTEAFF. The variable domain in full, completed from reference TRBV2 and TRBJ1-1, reads EPEVTQTPSHQVTQMGQEVILRCVPISNHLYFYWYRQILGQKVEFLVSFYNNEISEKSEIFDDQFSVERPDGSNFTLKIRSTKLEDSAMYFCASSEQGYTEAFFGQGTRLTVV.

J is TRBJ2-2 and V is TRBV7-2; D remains unclear. CDR1 SGHTA and CDR2 FQGNSA come from the germline V gene. Between the trimmed V and J ends, which lost 5 bases and 0 bases, there was a span of 10 bases. The CDR3 is 15 residues long. Here the CDR3 reads CASSIRSSNTGELFF. The DNA for the CDR3 is TGTGCCAGCAGCATCAGGAGTTCGAACACCGGGGAGCTGTTTTTT.

The chain couples TRBV7-9 to TRBJ1-2; 8 bases agree with TRBD1. Germline trimming cut 4 bases from V and 3 bases from J; bases unmatched to any gene: 1. The length of the CDR3 is 13 residues. In germline, CDR1 is SEHNR, CDR2 FQNEAQ (reference sequence). CDR3: CASSSTGDYGYTF. CDR3 DNA sequence: TGTGCCAGCAGCTCGACAGGGGACTATGGCTACACCTTC.

The genes are TRBV6-5 and TRBJ1-2; D is unresolved. The length of the CDR3 is 15 residues. V lost 6 bases, J lost 8 bases, and 22 bases lay in between. CDR1 and CDR2 (germline): MNHEY, SVGAGI. CDR3 protein: CASSRGSRQDGGYTF. The CDR3 region has the DNA TGTGCCAGCAGCCGAGGATCGCGTCAGGACGGGGGCTACACCTTC.

The chain combines TRBV28 with TRBJ1-5; D is undetermined. CDR3 length equals 14 residues. Trimming left V 7 bases short and J 1 base short, with 11 bases between. Germline V gene sequence: CDR1 MDHEN, CDR2 SYDVKM. CDR3 nucleotide sequence: TGTGCCAGCACCAGATCGGACAGCAATCAGCCCCAGCATTTT. Its translation is CASTRSDSNQPQHF.

The chain employs TRBV4-2 and TRBJ2-1; 10 bases fit TRBD2. CDR1 is LGHNA, CDR2 YNFKEQ, per germline. With V trimmed by 0 bases and J by 8 bases, 7 bases remained unmatched. The CDR3 has 16 residues. Written as DNA, the CDR3 is TGTGCCAGCAGCCAAGAGGCCAGCGGGGGGGCAGATGAGCAGTTCTTC. This gives the protein CASSQEASGGADEQFF.

The chain combines TRBV7-8 with TRBJ2-5, with D maybe TRBD2 (5 bases). V was pared by 1 base and J by 1 base, with 7 bases between. Germline V gene data show CDR1 as SGHVS and CDR2 as FQNEAQ. CDR3 length: 14 residues. CDR3 nucleotide sequence: TGTGCCAGCAGCTTAGGCGGGCCCCAAGAGACCCAGTACTTC. As protein: CASSLGGPQETQYF.

The V gene is TRBV18, the J gene TRBJ2-7; 11 positions agree with TRBD2. This CDR3 region has 12 residues. Germline assignment: CDR1 KGHSH and CDR2 LQKENI. V trimming: 9 bases; J trimming: 7 bases; junction bases outside the gene matches: 5. The CDR3: CARSRLAGEQYF. The CDR3 DNA sequence: TGTGCCAGGTCAAGACTAGCGGGAGAGCAGTACTTC.

This clone showed up just once. The rearrangement joins TRBV19 to TRBJ2-7; the match to TRBD1 covers 7 bases. Germline assignment: CDR1 LNHDA and CDR2 SQIVND (reference sequence). The CDR3 totals 13 residues. Trimming at V came to 6 bases and at J to 3 bases, leaving 5 bases not matched to a gene. CDR3 amino acids: CASSVPGGYEQYF. As DNA, the CDR3 is TGTGCCAGTAGCGTCCCAGGGGGCTACGAGCAGTACTTC.

The V and J genes are TRBV5-1 and TRBJ1-1; D possibly corresponds to TRBD1 (5 bases). Germline assignment: CDR1 SGHRS and CDR2 YFSETQ. V lost 7 bases and J 1 base, leaving 14 bases between the germline ends. The CDR3 totals 14 residues. CDR3 nucleotides: TGCGCCAGCTTCCCGGGACCGAAGAACACTGAAGCTTTCTTT. Its protein product is CASFPGPKNTEAFF.

The genes are TRBV27 and TRBJ2-7, with 7 bases lining up with TRBD2. V shed 3 bases, J shed 6 bases, and the junction held 5 bases outside the gene matches. The CDR3 runs 13 residues. From germline, CDR1 is MNHEY and CDR2 SMNVEV (reference sequence). CDR3: CASSFGRAIEQYF. The CDR3 bases are TGTGCCAGCAGTTTTGGGAGGGCAATCGAGCAGTACTTC.

V and J are TRBV23-1 and TRBJ2-7, with 10 positions matching TRBD1. Being an ORF, TRBV23-1 has a function that is uncertain. The CDR3 loop spans 16 amino acids. V was pared by 3 bases and J by 2 bases, with 7 bases of the junction left unmatched. As DNA, the CDR3 is TGCGCCAGCAGTCACCCCCGGGACAGGGGAACCTACGAGCAGTACTTC. It encodes CASSHPRDRGTYEQYF.

The CDR3 sequence: CASSTRQTTTDTQYF. Written as DNA, the CDR3 is TGTGCCAGTAGTACTCGACAGACTACCACAGATACGCAGTATTTT. The chain couples TRBV19 to TRBJ2-3; D is perhaps TRBD1 or TRBD2 (5 bases each). Germline V gene data show CDR1 as LNHDA and CDR2 as SQIVND (reference sequence). The CDR3 sequence is 15 residues long. V lost 4 bases to trimming and J lost 2 bases, with 13 bases between them.

DNA of the CDR3: TGCGCCAGCAGCCAAGATCTAAGCGGGAGGGCCTACGAGCAGTACTTC. Translated, it gives CASSQDLSGRAYEQYF. The chain carries TRBV4-3 and TRBJ2-7, with TRBD2 matching 10 bases. The CDR3 is 16 residues long. Germline assignment: CDR1 LGHNA and CDR2 YSLEER. J was trimmed by 2 bases and V by 0 bases; bases with no gene match: 4.

A few counts support this clone. V is TRBV18 and J is TRBJ1-5; the D gene is possibly TRBD1 (5 bases). V gave up 3 bases and J gave up 8 bases, with 11 bases separating them. From germline, CDR1 is KGHSH and CDR2 LQKENI. The CDR3 totals 13 residues. The CDR3 region is CASSPGLEEPQHF. CDR3 nucleotide sequence: TGTGCCAGCTCACCGGGACTGGAAGAGCCCCAGCATTTT.

The rearrangement joins TRBV19 to TRBJ2-7, with TRBD2 identical over 14 bases. CDR3 length: 17 amino acids. In germline, CDR1 is LNHDA, CDR2 SQIVND (reference sequence). V lost 3 bases to trimming and J lost 6 bases; unmatched junction nucleotides: 10. In DNA, the CDR3 is TGTGCCAGTAGTATCCAGCCGGGACTAGCGGGAGAAGGCGAGCAGTACTTC. Translation: CASSIQPGLAGEGEQYF.